The entry that follows covers one T cell receptor beta chain sequence. The specificity of this receptor is unknown. No qualities accompany the bases; no much larger clone lies one base away. This specimen comes from a study of T cells in Graves' hyperthyroidism and ophthalmopathy (dated by TCRdb to 2018 to 2020). General notes on the study: To identify TCR V-J signatures that set the groups apart, the researchers used a discovery cohort of about a hundred patients, made up of around 40 with Graves' ophthalmopathy and about 60 with stable Graves' hyperthyroidism. For training and testing, the approximately 92 patients in the discovery cohort were randomly divided in a 7:3 ratio. In about 6 Graves' hyperthyroidism patients, the study also compared T-cell repertoires from thyroid tissue with T-cell repertoires from blood. The paper describes TCR Vbeta CDR3 sequencing of 135 peripheral blood samples, made up of fewer than 50 ophthalmopathy patients, around 78 hyperthyroidism patients and approximately 17 progressor patients. Once sampling was done, hyperthyroidism patients were given methimazole at a starting dose of 30 mg daily, whereas ophthalmopathy patients were given high-dose intravenous methylprednisolone. An independent validation cohort of under 20 hyperthyroidism patients and 17 patients who later progressed to ophthalmopathy tested prospective prediction of ophthalmopathy.

The study excluded patients with uncontrolled infections, other autoimmune diseases, pregnancy or lactation. Diagnoses were established on the basis of clinical symptoms, serum thyroxine and TRAb, thyroid ultrasound, and orbital computed tomography. Trizol reagent was used to extract total RNA, and RNA quality was then checked on an Agilent 2100 Bioanalyzer. The CDR3 spans 12 residues, from the cysteine through the phenylalanine. Solely the CDR3 DNA is kept, with 36 bases framed from the first base. V drops 1 base and J drops 7 bases, leaving 5 bases in between. Sequences MDHEN (CDR1) and SYDVKM (CDR2) are obtained from the germline V gene. The TCR beta CDR3 regions were amplified from RNA transcripts. For the first round of RT-PCR on the TCR CDR3, the HTBI primer set was used together with the Qiagen OneStep RT-PCR kit. A second multiplex PCR round built the libraries, followed by size selection and purification. Sequencing of the libraries was done on an Illumina HiSeq2000 using paired-end 100 bp reads. Turning to the authors' computational methods: SOAPnuke was used to process the raw data, with reads discarded if the reads contained adapters or uncalled bases, had a mean Phred below 15, or lacked an exact constant-primer or identifier match. COPE v1.2.5 was used to merge high-quality paired reads, and clonotypes were defined as unique nucleotide sequences. MiTCR v1.1 was used to align clonotypes to the IMGT TRBV, TRBD and TRBJ reference segments. Only V-J combinations with frequency above 0.0001, covering 99.2% of repertoires, were analysed. A TCS score was defined as the ratio between F50 (clonal expansion) and ExV (chaos), using BLOSUM62-based TCRdist between CDR3 peptides within each V-J. Welch's t-statistics and random forest reduced several hundred V-J features to roughly 13, which were used in a naive Bayes classifier (R e1071). The similarity between thyroid and blood repertoires was quantified using the Morisita-Horn index. TCRdb trimmed the raw reads at Q25, called clones with MiXCR and kept productive beta chains. Rows matching on CDR3 protein sequence are summarized as one entry with the most common DNA and genes. The V and J calls, along with clone size, are taken from TCRdb and not from the paper's own processing. The sample table holds 550,000 to 700,000 distinct CDR3 sequences, of which 40% to 55% were seen once. Roughly 19% of the sample comes from the top ten.

The study at large found these results: Sample size was not statistically predetermined, and investigators were not blinded to group allocation. A model built on a 13 V-J signature distinguished ophthalmopathy from stable hyperthyroidism, reaching roughly 88% sensitivity and around 81% specificity in cross-validation and 80%/75% in testing. Most expanded thyroid clonotypes (frequency above 0.001) were also detected in blood, a finding suggesting that blood repertoires may reflect thyroid immune responses. In validation, the model predicted progression to ophthalmopathy a median of around six months before onset, with approximately 68% sensitivity and around 76% specificity.

The sequence is built from TRBV28 and TRBJ1-5; the D gene assignment is ambiguous. This TCR came from an adult woman with Graves' disease, either hyperthyroidism or ophthalmopathy (not recorded which). What was sequenced was peripheral blood or thyroid tissue (not recorded which). CDR3 region: CASSLLPQPQHF. In nucleotides, the sequence is TGTGCCAGCAGTTTATTGCCCCAGCCCCAGCATTTT.